Only a few counts were recorded for the clone carrying this T cell receptor (beta chain). What it binds is unknown. CDR1 and CDR2 (germline): SGHRS, YFSETQ. V was clipped by 1 base and J by 0 bases, with 8 bases between them. This CDR3 contains 16 residues. The sample is drawn from a study of beta chain features in type 1 diabetes. The wider study: On cell yields, gender and age, patients and healthy donors were similar. Study results and caveats: In all four CD4+ subsets, TCRB CDR3 length was significantly, moderately reduced in type 1 diabetes.

Expressed TCRB transcripts were sequenced because the entire RNA isolate underwent reverse transcription. Measured with immunoSEQ multiplex PCR; TCRdb has only the in-frame clones, and not every one. The repertoire holds some 360,000 clones, with 15% to 20% as singletons. The chain uses TRBV5-1 and TRBJ2-6; TRBD1 might be the D (5 bases). The sample taken for sequencing was naive CD4+ T cells from blood. This clonotype originated in a woman aged 18 to 35 in good health. In DNA, the CDR3 is TGCGCCAGCAGCTTGCAGGGCCACTCTGGGGCCAACGTCCTGACTTTC. The encoded protein is CASSLQGHSGANVLTF.